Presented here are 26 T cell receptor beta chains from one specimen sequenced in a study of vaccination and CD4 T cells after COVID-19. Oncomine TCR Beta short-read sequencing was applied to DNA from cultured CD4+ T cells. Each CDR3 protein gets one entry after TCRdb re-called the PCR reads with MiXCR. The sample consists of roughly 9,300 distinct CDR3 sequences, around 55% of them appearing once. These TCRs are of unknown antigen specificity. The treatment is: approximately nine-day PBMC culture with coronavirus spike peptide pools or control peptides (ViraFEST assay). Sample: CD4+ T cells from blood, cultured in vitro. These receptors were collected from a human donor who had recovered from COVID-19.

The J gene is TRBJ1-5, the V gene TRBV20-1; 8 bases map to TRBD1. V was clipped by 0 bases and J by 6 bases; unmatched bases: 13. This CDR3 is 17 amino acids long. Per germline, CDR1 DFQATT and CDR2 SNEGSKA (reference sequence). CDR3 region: CSARDSQQGGLVQPQHF. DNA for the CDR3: TGCAGTGCTAGAGATTCGCAACAGGGGGGCCTTGTTCAGCCCCAGCATTTT.

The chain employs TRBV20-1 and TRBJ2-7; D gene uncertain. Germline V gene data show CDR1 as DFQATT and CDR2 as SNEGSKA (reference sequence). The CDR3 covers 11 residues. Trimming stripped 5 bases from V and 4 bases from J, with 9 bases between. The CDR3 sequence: CSAEDDYEQYF. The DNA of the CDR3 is TGCAGTGCTGAGGACGATTACGAGCAGTACTTC.

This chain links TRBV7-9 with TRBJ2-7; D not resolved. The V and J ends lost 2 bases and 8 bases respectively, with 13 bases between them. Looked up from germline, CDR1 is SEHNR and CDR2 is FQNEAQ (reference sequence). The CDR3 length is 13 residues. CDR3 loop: CASSLRHGTKQYF. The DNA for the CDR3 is TGTGCCAGCAGCTTACGGCATGGCACAAAGCAGTACTTC.

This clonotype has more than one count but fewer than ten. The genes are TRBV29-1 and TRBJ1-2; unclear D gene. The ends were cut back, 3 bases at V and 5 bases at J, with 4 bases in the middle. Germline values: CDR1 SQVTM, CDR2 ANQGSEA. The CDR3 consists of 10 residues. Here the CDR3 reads CSVDLYGYTF. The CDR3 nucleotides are TGCAGCGTTGACTTATATGGCTACACCTTC. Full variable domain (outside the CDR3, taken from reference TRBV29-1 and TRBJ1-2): SAVISQKPSRDICQRGTSLTIQCQVDSQVTMMFWYRQQPGQSLTLIATANQGSEATYESGFVIDKFPISRPNLTFSTLTVSNMSPEDSSIYLCSVDLYGYTFGSGTRLTVV.

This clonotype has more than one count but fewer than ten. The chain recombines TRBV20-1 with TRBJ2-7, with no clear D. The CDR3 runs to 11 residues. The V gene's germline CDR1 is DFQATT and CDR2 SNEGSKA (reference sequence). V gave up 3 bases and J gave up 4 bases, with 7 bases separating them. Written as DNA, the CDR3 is TGCAGTGCTAGGGGCGCGTACGAGCAGTACTTC. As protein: CSARGAYEQYF.

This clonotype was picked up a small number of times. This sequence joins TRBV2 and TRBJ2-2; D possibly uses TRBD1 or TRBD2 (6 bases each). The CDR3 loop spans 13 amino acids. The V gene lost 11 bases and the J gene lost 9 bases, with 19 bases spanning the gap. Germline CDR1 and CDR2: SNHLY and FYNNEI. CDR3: CALQRGAKRELFF. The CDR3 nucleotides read TGTGCCCTCCAGAGGGGGGCGAAGAGGGAGCTGTTTTTT. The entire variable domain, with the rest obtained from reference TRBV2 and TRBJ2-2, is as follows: EPEVTQTPSHQVTQMGQEVILRCVPISNHLYFYWYRQILGQKVEFLVSFYNNEISEKSEIFDDQFSVERPDGSNFTLKIRSTKLEDSAMYFCALQRGAKRELFFGEGSRLTVL.

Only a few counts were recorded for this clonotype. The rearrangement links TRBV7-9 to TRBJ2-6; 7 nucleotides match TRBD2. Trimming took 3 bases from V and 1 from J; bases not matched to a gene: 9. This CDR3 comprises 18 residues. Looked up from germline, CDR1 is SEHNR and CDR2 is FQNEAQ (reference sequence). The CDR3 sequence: CASSLGMAGVSGANVLTF. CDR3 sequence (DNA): TGTGCCAGCAGCTTGGGGATGGCGGGAGTATCTGGGGCCAACGTCCTGACTTTC.

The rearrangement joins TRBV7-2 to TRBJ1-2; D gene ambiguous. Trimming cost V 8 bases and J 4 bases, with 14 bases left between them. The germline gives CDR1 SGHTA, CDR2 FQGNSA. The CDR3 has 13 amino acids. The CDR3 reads CASGSPAGYGYTF. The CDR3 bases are TGTGCCAGCGGCTCACCCGCTGGCTATGGCTACACCTTC.

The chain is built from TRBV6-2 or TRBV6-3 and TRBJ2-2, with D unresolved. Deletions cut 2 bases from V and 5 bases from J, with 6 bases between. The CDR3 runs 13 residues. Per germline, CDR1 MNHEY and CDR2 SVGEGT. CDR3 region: CASSYDLTGELFF. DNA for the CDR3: TGTGCCAGCAGTTACGACCTTACCGGGGAGCTGTTTTTT.

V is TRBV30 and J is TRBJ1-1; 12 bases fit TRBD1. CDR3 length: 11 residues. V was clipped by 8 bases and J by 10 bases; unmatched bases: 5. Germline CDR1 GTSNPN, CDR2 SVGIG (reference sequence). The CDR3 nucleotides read TGTGCCGGGGACAGGGGGCGCGTAGCTTTCTTT. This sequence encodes CAGDRGRVAFF.

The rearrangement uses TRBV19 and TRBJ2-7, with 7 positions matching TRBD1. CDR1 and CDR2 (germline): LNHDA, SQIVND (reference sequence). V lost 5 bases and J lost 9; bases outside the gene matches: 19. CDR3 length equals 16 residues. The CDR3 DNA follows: TGTGCCAGTAGTCTTGCTTTTCGGACAGGCCCTTGGGGGCAGTACTTC. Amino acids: CASSLAFRTGPWGQYF.

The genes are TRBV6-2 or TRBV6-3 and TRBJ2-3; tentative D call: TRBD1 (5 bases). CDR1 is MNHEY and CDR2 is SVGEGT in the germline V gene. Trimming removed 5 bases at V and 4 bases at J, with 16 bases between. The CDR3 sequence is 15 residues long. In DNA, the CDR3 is TGTGCCAGCAGTGAGAACAGGAGAATGGCAGATACGCAGTATTTT. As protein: CASSENRRMADTQYF.

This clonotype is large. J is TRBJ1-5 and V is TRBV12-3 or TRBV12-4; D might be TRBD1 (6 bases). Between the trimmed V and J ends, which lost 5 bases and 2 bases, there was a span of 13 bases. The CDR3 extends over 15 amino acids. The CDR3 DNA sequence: TGTGCCAGCAGTCCGGACAGCACTCGCAATCAGCCCCAGCATTTT. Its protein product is CASSPDSTRNQPQHF.

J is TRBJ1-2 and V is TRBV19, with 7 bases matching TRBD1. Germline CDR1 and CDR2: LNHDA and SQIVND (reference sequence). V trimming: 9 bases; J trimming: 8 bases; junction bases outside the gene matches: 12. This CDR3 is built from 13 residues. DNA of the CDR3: TGTGCCAGCCGGGACAGAGAGACCGCGGGCTACACCTTC. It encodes CASRDRETAGYTF. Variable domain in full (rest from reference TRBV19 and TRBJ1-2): DGGITQSPKYLFRKEGQNVTLSCEQNLNHDAMYWYRQDPGQGLRLIYYSQIVNDFQKGDIAEGYSVSREKKESFPLTVTSAQKNPTAFYLCASRDRETAGYTFGSGTRLTVV.

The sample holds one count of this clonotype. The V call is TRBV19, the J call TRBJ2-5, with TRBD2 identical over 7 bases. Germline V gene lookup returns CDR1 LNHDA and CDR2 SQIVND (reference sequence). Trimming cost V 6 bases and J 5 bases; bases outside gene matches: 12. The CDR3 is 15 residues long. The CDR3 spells CASSLVGVGRETQYF. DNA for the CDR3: TGTGCCAGTAGCCTAGTTGGGGTCGGGAGGGAGACCCAGTACTTC.

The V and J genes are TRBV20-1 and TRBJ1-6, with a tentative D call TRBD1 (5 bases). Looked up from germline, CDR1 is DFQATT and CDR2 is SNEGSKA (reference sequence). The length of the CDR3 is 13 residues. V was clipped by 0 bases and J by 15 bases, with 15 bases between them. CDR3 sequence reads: CSARDPGRIFLHF. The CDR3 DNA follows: TGCAGTGCTAGAGATCCGGGACGCATCTTCCTCCACTTT.

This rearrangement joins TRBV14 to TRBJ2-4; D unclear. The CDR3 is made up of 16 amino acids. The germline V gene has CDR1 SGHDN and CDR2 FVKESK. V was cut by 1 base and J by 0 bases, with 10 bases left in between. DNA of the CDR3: TGTGCCAGCAGCCAAGGGGCTGGTCTAGCCAAAAACATTCAGTACTTC. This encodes CASSQGAGLAKNIQYF.

CDR3 amino acids: CASSIGRVHEQYF. In DNA form, the CDR3 reads TGTGCCAGTAGTATAGGGCGGGTCCACGAGCAGTACTTC. The chain employs TRBV19 and TRBJ2-7; TRBD2 is a possible D gene (5 bases). Germline loops: CDR1 LNHDA, CDR2 SQIVND (reference sequence). The V and J ends lost 1 base and 5 bases respectively, with 9 bases between them. The CDR3 extends over 13 amino acids.

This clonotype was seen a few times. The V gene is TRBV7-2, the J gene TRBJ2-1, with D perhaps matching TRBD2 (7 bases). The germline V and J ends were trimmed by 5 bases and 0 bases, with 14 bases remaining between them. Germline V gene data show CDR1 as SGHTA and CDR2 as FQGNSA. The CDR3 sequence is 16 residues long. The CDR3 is CASSLEGGSSYNEQFF. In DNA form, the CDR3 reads TGTGCCAGCAGCCTGGAGGGGGGGAGCTCCTACAATGAGCAGTTCTTC.

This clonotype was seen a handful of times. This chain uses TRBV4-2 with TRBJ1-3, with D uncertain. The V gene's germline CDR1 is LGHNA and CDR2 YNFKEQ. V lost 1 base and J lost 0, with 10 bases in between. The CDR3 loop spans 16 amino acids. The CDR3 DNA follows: TGTGCCAGCAGCCAAGCCGGGAGCCTCTCTGGAAACACCATATATTTT. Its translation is CASSQAGSLSGNTIYF.

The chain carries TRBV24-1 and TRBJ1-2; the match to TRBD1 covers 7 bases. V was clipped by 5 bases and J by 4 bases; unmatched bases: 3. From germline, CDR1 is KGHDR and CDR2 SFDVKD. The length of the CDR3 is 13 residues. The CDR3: CATSGQGGYGYTF. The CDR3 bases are TGTGCCACCAGTGGCCAGGGGGGCTATGGCTACACCTTC.

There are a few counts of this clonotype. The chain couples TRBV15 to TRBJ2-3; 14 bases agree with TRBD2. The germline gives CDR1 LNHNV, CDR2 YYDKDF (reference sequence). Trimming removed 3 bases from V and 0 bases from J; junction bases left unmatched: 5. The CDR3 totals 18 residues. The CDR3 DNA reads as TGTGCCACCAGCAGGGGGACTAGCGGGGGATCTAGCACAGATACGCAGTATTTT. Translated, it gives CATSRGTSGGSSTDTQYF.

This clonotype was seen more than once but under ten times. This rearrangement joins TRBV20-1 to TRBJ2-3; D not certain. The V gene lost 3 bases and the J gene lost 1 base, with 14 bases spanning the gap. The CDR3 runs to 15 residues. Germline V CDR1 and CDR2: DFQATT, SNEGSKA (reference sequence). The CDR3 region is CSASLRQHGTDTQYF. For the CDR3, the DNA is TGCAGTGCTAGTCTACGCCAGCACGGCACAGATACGCAGTATTTT.

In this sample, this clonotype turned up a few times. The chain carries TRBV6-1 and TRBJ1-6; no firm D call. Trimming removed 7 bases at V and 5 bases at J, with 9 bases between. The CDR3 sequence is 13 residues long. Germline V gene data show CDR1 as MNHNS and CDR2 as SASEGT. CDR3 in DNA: TGTGCCAGCACCCACCGCGATAATTCACCCCTCCACTTT. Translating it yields CASTHRDNSPLHF.

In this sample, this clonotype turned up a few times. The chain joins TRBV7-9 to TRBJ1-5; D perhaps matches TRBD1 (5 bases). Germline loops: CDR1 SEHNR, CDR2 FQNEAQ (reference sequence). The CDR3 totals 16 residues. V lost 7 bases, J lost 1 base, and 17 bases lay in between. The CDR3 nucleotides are TGTGCCAGCACTACTGGGAGGGGTGGGAGCAATCAGCCCCAGCATTTT. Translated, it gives CASTTGRGGSNQPQHF. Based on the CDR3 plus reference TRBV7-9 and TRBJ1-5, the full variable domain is DTGVSQNPRHKITKRGQNVTFRCDPISEHNRLYWYRQTLGQGPEFLTYFQNEAQLEKSRLLSDRFSAERPKGSFSTLEIQRTEQGDSAMYLCASTTGRGGSNQPQHFGDGTRLSIL.

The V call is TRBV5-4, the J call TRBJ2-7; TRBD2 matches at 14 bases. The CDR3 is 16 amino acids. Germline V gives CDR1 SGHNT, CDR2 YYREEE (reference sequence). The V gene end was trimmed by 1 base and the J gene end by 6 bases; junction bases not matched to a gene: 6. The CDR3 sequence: CASSLSAGLAGVEQYF. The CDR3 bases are TGTGCCAGCAGCTTGTCGGCGGGACTAGCGGGAGTCGAGCAGTACTTC.